The entry below describes one T cell receptor beta chain. This clone was recorded once. Its antigen is still unknown. Base-call qualities are not available, and no considerably larger clone is one nucleotide away. This sample stems from a study of cytomegalovirus exposure and HLA in healthy donors (dated by TCRdb to about 2017). Broadly, across the study: According to a later analysis, the approximately 120 validation repertoires were produced on the same platform as the 680 or so repertoires of the first cohort. Besides the first cohort of roughly 660 subjects, a separate validation cohort made up of 120 or so different subjects was used. High-throughput TCR immunosequencing, statistical association of individual TCRs with disease status, and machine learning were combined to predict cytomegalovirus infection status. The aim of the study was to test whether cataloging public T cell receptors could identify signatures of past pathogen exposure. Findings and caveats that apply to the study as a whole: Subsequent analysis determined that TCRs grouped into clusters in the first cohort also showed a tendency toward co-occurrence across the 120 validation repertoires, and about 93% of cluster scores exceeded 0. In both the original and validation cohorts, the classifier was reported to diagnose cytomegalovirus status with high specificity and sensitivity. In vitro tests confirmed that three of the cytomegalovirus-associated TCR beta chains recognize cytomegalovirus antigens. A later analysis lacked HLA typing for the validation cohort, so it scored co-occurrence in that cohort across all 120 or so repertoires. The study listed 150 to 200 TCR beta chains as associated with cytomegalovirus. According to the authors, the approach could potentially be generalized to other disease states and immunological phenotypes. Across donors, most TCR sequences were observed very rarely, whereas some public TCRs were present in many individuals.

The donors were included in the validation cohort of around 120 subjects, a group kept apart from the roughly 700-subject first cohort. The library relied on the immunoSEQ multiplex PCR assay. In the authors' own workflow: A statistical classification framework was developed to diagnose cytomegalovirus status using the catalog of TCR beta chain sequences. What TCRdb holds here is the immuneACCESS table cut down to in-frame rearrangements. Part of the clones is not present; checked against another copy, under half of the missing clones reflect an unresolved V gene, and the others are unexplained. D and trimming come from the DNA, and the V and J calls and clone size come from that table. Across this sample there are over 200,000 clones, with roughly 88% seen only once. About an eighth of the sample is taken by the ten largest. The origin of this receptor is a woman in her twenties or thirties in good health and CMV-seropositive. The sequenced material came from PBMCs.

The DNA is TGTGCTAGTGGCGTGACAGGGTACAATGAGCAGTTCTTC. It encodes CASGVTGYNEQFF. The V gene is TRBV12-5 and the J gene is TRBJ2-1; 7 of the junction bases match TRBD1. The CDR3 contains 13 residues, cysteine and phenylalanine counted. The retained sequence is limited to the CDR3, 39 bases, with the frame set at the first base. For CDR1 and CDR2, the germline V gene lists LGHNT and FRNRAP. Germline trimming amounts to 6 bases on V and 4 bases on J, with 3 as the count of junction bases outside the gene matches. With the portions outside the CDR3 filled from the reference TRBV12-5 and TRBJ2-1 genes, the complete variable region becomes DARVTQTPRHKVTEMGQEVTMRCQPILGHNTVFWYRQTMMQGLELLAYFRNRAPLDDSGMPKDRFSAEMPDATLATLKIQPSEPRDSAVYFCASGVTGYNEQFFGPGTRLTVL.